This T cell receptor (beta chain) was sequenced in a study of control samples from healthy donors and cancer patients. Looked up from germline, CDR1 is SGHRS and CDR2 is YFSETQ. V was cut by 1 base and J by 1 base, with 8 bases left in between. The CDR3 contains 14 residues. Sequencing was performed with immunoSEQ multiplex PCR; in TCRdb, only in-frame clones are kept and a portion is missing. The sample contains more than 100,000 clones, around 89% of which appear only once. Sequenced sample: blood. This TCR derives from a man aged 40-55 years in good health. The chain couples TRBV5-1 to TRBJ1-1; unclear D gene. The CDR3 here is CASSLHAENTEAFF. The CDR3 coding sequence is TGCGCCAGCAGCTTGCATGCGGAGAACACTGAAGCTTTCTTT. The full variable domain, rest sourced from reference TRBV5-1 and TRBJ1-1, is KAGVTQTPRYLIKTRGQQVTLSCSPISGHRSVSWYQQTPGQGLQFLFEYFSETQRNKGNFPGRFSGRQFSNSRSEMNVSTLELGDSALYLCASSLHAENTEAFFGQGTRLTVV.